One and the same sample provided the 26 T cell receptor beta chains below, sequenced in a study of T cell repertoires in ileal Crohn's disease. The repertoire was sequenced with immunoSEQ multiplex PCR; TCRdb's copy has only in-frame clones and lacks some. In the table there are some 6,600 clones, about 83% of which are singletons. Sequenced input: ileal tissue. These receptors were collected from an adult with Crohn's disease.

V and J are TRBV2 and TRBJ2-5; TRBD2 aligns across 14 bases. The CDR3 loop spans 15 amino acids. CDR1 is SNHLY, CDR2 FYNNEI, per germline. Trimming removed 6 bases from V and 4 bases from J; junction bases left unmatched: 4. The CDR3 nucleotides are TGTGCCAGCAGAGTGACTAGCGGGAGGGGAGAGACCCAGTACTTC. Amino acids: CASRVTSGRGETQYF.

The genes are TRBV6-4 and TRBJ2-7, with a possible D match to TRBD1 (5 bases). The V end lost 3 bases, the J end lost 6 bases, and 15 bases lay between the germline ends. This CDR3 is built from 14 residues. Germline V gives CDR1 MRHNA, CDR2 SNTAGT. The DNA of the CDR3 is TGTGCCAGCAGTGAAAGAAGAAGGGGCTGCGAGCAGTACTTC. As protein: CASSERRRGCEQYF.

This clone has only one observation. The chain recombines TRBV28 with TRBJ2-1; 7 nucleotides agree with TRBD2. V gave up 6 bases and J gave up 3 bases; unmatched junction bases: 11. The CDR3 loop spans 16 amino acids. Germline-derived CDR1 and CDR2 are MDHEN and SYDVKM. This CDR3 is CASSLLAPRGYNEQFF. For the CDR3, the DNA is TGTGCCAGCAGCCTACTAGCGCCCCGGGGCTACAATGAGCAGTTCTTC. Full variable domain (remainder filled in from reference TRBV28 and TRBJ2-1): DVKVTQSSRYLVKRTGEKVFLECVQDMDHENMFWYRQDPGLGLRLIYFSYDVKMKEKGDIPEGYSVSREKKERFSLILESASTNQTSMYLCASSLLAPRGYNEQFFGPGTRLTVL.

This clone was counted only a few times. The chain uses TRBV5-1 and TRBJ2-1; TRBD2 agrees at 10 bases. Looked up from germline, CDR1 is SGHRS and CDR2 is YFSETQ. The CDR3 length is 13 residues. V was clipped by 5 bases and J by 6 bases; unmatched bases: 2. The CDR3 DNA is TGCGCCAGCAGTAGCGGGAGGTTCAATGAGCAGTTCTTC. This encodes CASSSGRFNEQFF. The full variable domain, rest sourced from reference TRBV5-1 and TRBJ2-1, is KAGVTQTPRYLIKTRGQQVTLSCSPISGHRSVSWYQQTPGQGLQFLFEYFSETQRNKGNFPGRFSGRQFSNSRSEMNVSTLELGDSALYLCASSSGRFNEQFFGPGTRLTVL.

The genes are TRBV2 and TRBJ2-2; TRBD2 matches 9 bases. CDR1 and CDR2 from the germline V gene are SNHLY and FYNNEI. There are 14 residues in the CDR3. J was trimmed by 6 bases and V by 6 bases; bases with no gene match: 5. CDR3 sequence reads: CASSGTSLSGELFF. DNA of the CDR3: TGTGCCAGCAGCGGGACTAGCCTTTCCGGGGAGCTGTTTTTT.

V usage is TRBV7-9 and J usage is TRBJ1-3, with 7 bases aligning to TRBD1. CDR3 length equals 16 residues. The V gene end was trimmed by 5 bases and the J gene end by 0 bases; junction bases not matched to a gene: 7. Germline CDR1 is SEHNR and CDR2 is FQNEAQ (reference sequence). CDR3 amino acids: CASSPPDRVSGNTIYF. The DNA for the CDR3 is TGTGCCAGCAGCCCACCAGACAGGGTCTCTGGAAACACCATATATTTT.

This clone was found once. The chain uses TRBV7-9 and TRBJ2-1; 14 nucleotides line up with TRBD2. CDR3 size: 16 residues. V was pared by 4 bases and J by 5 bases, with 4 bases of the junction left unmatched. Germline V gene data show CDR1 as SEHNR and CDR2 as FQNEAQ (reference sequence). The CDR3 region is CASSSTSGRDHNEQFF. The DNA for the CDR3 is TGTGCCAGCAGCTCGACTAGCGGGAGGGATCACAATGAGCAGTTCTTC.

The chain combines TRBV5-6 with TRBJ1-5; D is unclear. The V and J ends lost 0 bases and 5 bases respectively, with 3 bases between them. The CDR3 loop spans 12 amino acids. Germline V gene data show CDR1 as SGHDT and CDR2 as YYEEEE. The chain's CDR3 is CASSLGDQPQHF. CDR3 bases: TGTGCCAGCAGCTTGGGAGATCAGCCCCAGCATTTT.

V and J are TRBV18 and TRBJ1-6; TRBD1 might be the D (5 bases). Germline CDR1 and CDR2: KGHSH and LQKENI. The length of the CDR3 is 13 residues. V was cut by 3 bases and J by 10 bases, with 10 bases left in between. The CDR3 here is CASSPGGESPLHF. DNA of the CDR3: TGTGCCAGCTCACCTGGAGGGGAGTCACCCCTCCACTTT.

The chain employs TRBV28 and TRBJ2-7; 7 bases map to TRBD1. The V and J ends lost 4 bases and 3 bases, in that order; junction bases with no gene match: 3. In germline, CDR1 is MDHEN, CDR2 SYDVKM. The CDR3 runs 13 residues. DNA for the CDR3: TGTGCCAGCAGTTCCCGGGACAGCTACGAGCAGTACTTC. It yields the protein CASSSRDSYEQYF. The whole variable domain, remainder taken from reference TRBV28 and TRBJ2-7, is DVKVTQSSRYLVKRTGEKVFLECVQDMDHENMFWYRQDPGLGLRLIYFSYDVKMKEKGDIPEGYSVSREKKERFSLILESASTNQTSMYLCASSSRDSYEQYFGPGTRLTVT.

The chain links TRBV6-1 to TRBJ2-1; possibly TRBD1 for D (5 bases). The germline V gene has CDR1 MNHNS and CDR2 SASEGT. Trimming removed 0 bases at V and 4 bases at J, with 13 bases between. The CDR3 covers 16 residues. Here the CDR3 DNA reads TGTGCCAGCAGTGAAGCGCTAGGGGTCCCTTACAATGAGCAGTTCTTC. Amino acids: CASSEALGVPYNEQFF.

The CDR3 nucleotides are TGTGCCAGCAGCCCTGCGGGCCCGAGGCAGCCCCAGCATTTT. It codes for CASSPAGPRQPQHF. The chain joins TRBV28 to TRBJ1-5; no definite D call. Germline loops: CDR1 MDHEN, CDR2 SYDVKM. This CDR3 has 14 amino acids. Trimming shortened V by 6 bases and J by 7 bases, and 16 bases separated the two germline ends.

The J gene is TRBJ1-1, the V gene TRBV6-5; a possible D gene is TRBD1 (5 bases). V was cut by 0 bases and J by 5 bases, with 13 bases left in between. Germline V gives CDR1 MNHEY, CDR2 SVGAGI. This CDR3 comprises 15 residues. CDR3 nucleotides: TGTGCCAGCAGTTACTCGATTGGGGGGATAACTGAAGCTTTCTTT. It codes for CASSYSIGGITEAFF.

This chain connects TRBV19 to TRBJ1-4; 7 positions match TRBD1. Germline V gives CDR1 LNHDA, CDR2 SQIVND (reference sequence). This CDR3 comprises 15 residues. V was clipped by 5 bases and J by 4 bases; unmatched bases: 7. CDR3 nucleotide sequence: TGTGCCAGTAGTTCGGGGACAGTACTTAATGAAAAACTGTTTTTT. Translation: CASSSGTVLNEKLFF.

J is TRBJ1-5 and V is TRBV15; D gene ambiguous. Germline CDR1 and CDR2: LNHNV and YYDKDF (reference sequence). The CDR3 runs to 17 residues. Trimming removed 0 bases at V and 1 base at J, with 13 bases between. Here the CDR3 reads CATSREGRAASNQPQHF. The CDR3 DNA follows: TGTGCCACCAGCAGAGAAGGGCGGGCAGCAAGCAATCAGCCCCAGCATTTT. Based on the CDR3 plus reference TRBV15 and TRBJ1-5, the full variable domain is DAMVIQNPRYQVTQFGKPVTLSCSQTLNHNVMYWYQQKSSQAPKLLFHYYDKDFNNEADTPDNFQSRRPNTSFCFLDIRSPGLGDTAMYLCATSREGRAASNQPQHFGDGTRLSIL.

The chain is built from TRBV30 and TRBJ1-5; TRBD1 agrees at 8 bases. The V gene end was trimmed by 2 bases and the J gene end by 8 bases; junction bases not matched to a gene: 5. This CDR3 spans 13 amino acids. Germline V CDR1 and CDR2: GTSNPN, SVGIG (reference sequence). CDR3 region: CAWSSQGAEPQHF. The CDR3 nucleotides are TGTGCCTGGAGTAGTCAGGGGGCAGAGCCCCAGCATTTT.

The chain joins TRBV15 to TRBJ2-7; the match to TRBD1 covers 9 bases. V dropped 2 bases and J dropped 6; count of bases not matched to a gene: 11. Germline V CDR1 and CDR2: LNHNV, YYDKDF (reference sequence). The CDR3 sequence is 16 residues long. The CDR3 spells CATSRNPGTGFGEQYF. The CDR3 nucleotides are TGTGCCACCAGCAGAAACCCCGGGACAGGGTTTGGCGAGCAGTACTTC.

This rearrangement joins TRBV4-3 to TRBJ2-3, with D possibly being TRBD2 (7 bases). Looked up from germline, CDR1 is LGHNA and CDR2 is YSLEER. The V and J ends lost 0 bases and 4 bases respectively, with 14 bases between them. The CDR3 is 16 amino acids. The DNA for the CDR3 is TGCGCCAGCAGCCAAGATCGGGGGAGGGGGGCAGATACGCAGTATTTT. Residues: CASSQDRGRGADTQYF.

This chain uses TRBV6-4 with TRBJ2-1; D is undetermined. The V gene's germline CDR1 is MRHNA and CDR2 SNTAGT. The V end was cut by 0 bases, the J end by 7 bases, with 7 bases between. The CDR3 is 13 residues long. CDR3: CASSDSITNEQFF. The CDR3 nucleotides are TGTGCCAGCAGTGACTCAATAACTAATGAGCAGTTCTTC.

This chain joins TRBV28 and TRBJ2-5; D is unclear. CDR1 and CDR2 from the germline V gene are MDHEN and SYDVKM. The CDR3 sequence is 13 residues long. Trimming shortened V by 3 bases and J by 5 bases, and 10 bases separated the two germline ends. CDR3 sequence (DNA): TGTGCCAGCAGTTTGATATACGGGGAGACCCAGTACTTC. Translating gives CASSLIYGETQYF.

J is TRBJ1-2 and V is TRBV20-1, with D uncertain. Germline V CDR1 and CDR2: DFQATT, SNEGSKA (reference sequence). This CDR3 comprises 11 residues. With 5 bases removed from V and 5 bases from J, the gap between germline ends came to 9 bases. The CDR3 DNA follows: TGCAGTGCTCGGCGAGGATATGGCTACACCTTC. Translation gives CSARRGYGYTF.

The rearrangement links TRBV27 to TRBJ2-1, with TRBD1 identical over 10 bases. The CDR3 runs 16 residues. CDR1 and CDR2 from the germline V gene are MNHEY and SMNVEV (reference sequence). V lost 5 bases to trimming and J lost 9 bases; unmatched junction nucleotides: 13. CDR3 region: CASSARDRGGISEQFF. Here the CDR3 DNA reads TGTGCCAGCAGTGCCCGGGACAGGGGTGGTATTAGTGAGCAGTTCTTC.

The rearrangement links TRBV28 to TRBJ2-7, with 11 bases lining up with TRBD2. Per germline, CDR1 MDHEN and CDR2 SYDVKM. The CDR3 extends over 18 amino acids. The V and J ends lost 4 bases and 5 bases, in that order; junction bases with no gene match: 16. CDR3 DNA sequence: TGTGCCAGCAGTTCCATCGGGACTAGCGGACGGTCTATCCACGAGCAGTACTTC. Translation gives CASSSIGTSGRSIHEQYF.

This clone was picked up a small number of times. A read error may produce the germline difference seen at one junction end. This chain links TRBV6-4 with TRBJ2-5; 12 bases fit TRBD1. The CDR3 totals 12 residues. The germline gives CDR1 MRHNA, CDR2 SNTAGT. The CDR3 is CASGTGGCKVNF. The CDR3 coding sequence is TGTGCCAGCGGGACAGGGGGCTGTAAGGTTAACTTC.

The CDR3 region is CASSDRVLGYTF. CDR3 nucleotide sequence: TGTGCCAGCAGTGACAGGGTCTTGGGCTACACCTTC. This chain joins TRBV28 and TRBJ1-2; 7 positions agree with TRBD1. Trimming at V came to 5 bases and at J to 8 bases, leaving 5 bases not matched to a gene. Germline V gene sequence: CDR1 MDHEN, CDR2 SYDVKM. The CDR3 is 12 residues long.

This clone has only a few counts. The chain uses TRBV2 and TRBJ1-4; the D is unclear. The CDR3 totals 14 residues. The germline V and J ends were trimmed by 6 bases and 0 bases, with 8 bases remaining between them. The germline V gene encodes CDR1 SNHLY and CDR2 FYNNEI. The CDR3 region has the DNA TGTGCCAGCAGGCGGGCCTCAACTAATGAAAAACTGTTTTTT. As protein: CASRRASTNEKLFF.